A selection of T cell receptor beta chains follows, all from one sample in a study of T cells in narcolepsy. The repertoire was sequenced with immunoSEQ multiplex PCR; TCRdb's copy has only in-frame clones and lacks some. The table lists tens of thousands of clones, around 90% of them singletons. What was sequenced was CD45RA- memory CD4+ T cells from PBMCs. The origin of the receptors is a human donor with narcolepsy. The conserved cysteine and the conserved F or W are not part of the CDR3 here. A row's size may be missing; if present it is once, few, many or a size class.

TRBV27,TRBJ1-5,-,ASSSSGQGARFSNQPQH
TRBV6-5,TRBJ1-1,-,ASSPRSAVGAF
TRBV11-3,TRBJ1-6,-,ASSLNGQGYSPLH
TRBV5-6,TRBJ2-1,-,ASRPTGGANNEQF
TRBV4-2,TRBJ1-1,-,ASSQDLGGTEAF
TRBV2,TRBJ2-5,-,ASSPGLTQKETQY
TRBV7-9,TRBJ2-5,few,ASSLLGQGRRQTQY
TRBV30,TRBJ1-5,once,AWQKQGGQPQH
TRBV9,TRBJ2-2,-,ASSVILRGELF
TRBV6-1,TRBJ2-5,-,ASSEGGGAETQY
TRBV30,TRBJ2-2,-,ASRKGPGELF
TRBV10-3,TRBJ2-3,-,AISERGMSTDTQY
TRBV6-6,TRBJ2-7,-,ASSPRDYEQY
TRBV19,TRBJ2-2,-,ASSTKTGALTGELF
TRBV21-1,TRBJ2-7,-,ASSPRGLAGSYEQY
TRBV6-1,TRBJ2-7,few,ASKTSGRGEQY
TRBV25-1,TRBJ2-5,-,ASSGFGAETQY
TRBV28,TRBJ1-2,-,ASSPTGNLNYGYT
TRBV7-2,TRBJ1-1,once,ASSLEPVLTTAF
TRBV28,TRBJ1-2,-,ATWDRGRGGYT
TRBV7-3,TRBJ2-1,-,ASSQTSASYNEQF
TRBV28,TRBJ2-7,-,ASSLQGRTYEQY
TRBV28,TRBJ1-2,few,ASSRAGTGGWWGYT
TRBV27,TRBJ2-7,-,ASSSLDVQHYEQY
TRBV5-4,TRBJ2-7,-,ASSLEGGLAGFYEQY
TRBV10-3,TRBJ2-4,-,AISGEESLGNIQY
TRBV6-1,TRBJ1-2,-,ASSEVGYGYT
TRBV29-1,TRBJ2-5,once,SVDLRGLETQY
TRBV6-5,TRBJ1-1,once,ASSYSAGNTEAF
TRBV29-1,TRBJ1-2,-,SVAEGYLDGYT
TRBV7-8,TRBJ1-5,-,ASSASGTGGFYSNQPQH
TRBV11-3,TRBJ1-1,-,ASSLVARTQGANTEAF
TRBV11-3,TRBJ2-5,-,ASSLADRGQY
TRBV9,TRBJ1-4,-,ASSQGPTNEKLF
TRBV4-2,TRBJ1-3,-,ASSQETGGNTIY
TRBV5-6,TRBJ2-2,-,ASSPGGGRARTGELF
TRBV11-2,TRBJ2-5,once,ASSLHLGQQETQY
TRBV2,TRBJ2-7,few,ASRHWTDYEQY
TRBV5-1,TRBJ1-3,-,ASSLVAGSGNTIY
TRBV7-3,TRBJ2-1,-,ASSLRLAGRNEQF
TRBV6-5,TRBJ1-2,-,ASSYSGEGVGYT
TRBV18,TRBJ2-2,-,ASSPLQSGELF
TRBV7-6,TRBJ1-6,-,ASSFGPLPGEFTLH
TRBV5-1,TRBJ1-2,-,ASSLTGTSFGNYGYT
TRBV6-1,TRBJ1-5,once,ASTVGGGYQPQH
TRBV2,TRBJ2-7,-,ASNLNRADEQY
TRBV7-6,TRBJ2-7,-,ASSPLSRGSGEQY
TRBV28,TRBJ1-3,-,ATRRDWSGNTIY
TRBV28,TRBJ1-5,-,ASRTSGGENQPQH
TRBV6-6,TRBJ1-2,-,ASSSPGTGAYGYT
TRBV4-3,-,-,ASSQDFGLAGIYEQY
TRBV6-5,TRBJ1-6,once,ASRQGAFNSPLH
TRBV4-3,TRBJ2-5,-,ASSQESYRETQY
TRBV6-4,TRBJ2-7,-,ASSKEREPSSYEQY
TRBV2,TRBJ1-1,-,ASRVQWNTEAF
TRBV19,TRBJ1-2,-,ASSGIRGTHNYGYT